Listed here are 18 T cell receptor beta chains from one sample, sequenced in a study of read filtering for tumor transcriptome and immune sequencing. The library was built from around 0.4 ug RNA with molecular barcoded adaptors for alpha/delta and beta/gamma chains. TCRdb independently ran MiXCR on the reads; one entry per CDR3 protein. The table lists tens of thousands of distinct CDR3 sequences, roughly 19% of them singletons, with approximately 10% in the top ten. Sample: a population of CD138-negative cells sorted from bone marrow. The source is a donor aged 40 or over with multiple myeloma.

V usage is TRBV4-1 and J usage is TRBJ2-3; D remains unclear. Germline V lookup: CDR1 MGHRA, CDR2 YSYEKL. This CDR3 has 15 residues. Deletions cut 0 bases from V and 4 bases from J, with 11 bases between. This CDR3 reads CASSQEFGLSDTQYF. The CDR3 region has the DNA TGCGCCAGCAGCCAAGAGTTCGGTCTATCAGATACGCAGTATTTT.

On this clonotype: A read error may be the cause here, since a much bigger clone is one base away. In DNA, the CDR3 is TGTGCCAGCACCCCAAGGACAGGCGGCTACACCTTC. Protein sequence: CASTPRTGGYTF. The rearrangement uses TRBV28 and TRBJ1-2, with 7 positions matching TRBD1. Germline trimming cut 7 bases from V and 8 bases from J; bases unmatched to any gene: 7. The CDR3 runs 12 residues. Germline values: CDR1 MDHEN, CDR2 SYDVKM.

In its sample, this clonotype was seen a few times. The chain couples TRBV6-5 to TRBJ2-1, with D possibly TRBD1 on 5 matching bases. Germline values: CDR1 MNHEY, CDR2 SVGAGI. Deletions cut 5 bases from V and 4 bases from J, with 15 bases between. This CDR3 is built from 15 residues. CDR3 in amino acids: CASSPGWAGYNEQFF. The CDR3 coding sequence is TGTGCCAGCAGTCCAGGGTGGGCAGGGTACAATGAGCAGTTCTTC.

This clonotype was recorded at least ten times. V and J are TRBV21-1 and TRBJ2-4; the table's D call of TRBD1 was not tested on the DNA. TRBV21-1 is recorded as a pseudogene. The CDR3 loop spans 15 amino acids. The CDR3 sequence is CASSKGPGQKNIQYF. CDR3 sequence (DNA): TGTGCCAGCAGCAAAGGTCCGGGACAGAAAAACATTCAGTACTTC.

This clonotype was seen at least ten times. For the CDR3, the DNA is TGTGCCAGCAGTGAATTTGGGATGACCGGGGAGCTGTTTTTT. The encoded protein is CASSEFGMTGELFF. The rearrangement joins TRBV2 to TRBJ2-2; D is unclear. This CDR3 has 14 amino acids. CDR1 and CDR2 (germline): SNHLY, FYNNEI. Trimming cost V 2 bases and J 5 bases, with 9 bases left between them.

This clonotype was seen many times. The chain combines TRBV2 with TRBJ2-7, with 7 positions matching TRBD2. Unmatched junction bases numbered 6, after V lost 1 base and J lost 6 bases. The CDR3 loop spans 14 amino acids. The germline V gene encodes CDR1 SNHLY and CDR2 FYNNEI. The CDR3: CASSEGGGFSEQYF. The DNA for the CDR3 is TGTGCCAGCAGTGAAGGGGGGGGATTCAGCGAGCAGTACTTC. Looking up the rest from reference TRBV2 and TRBJ2-7 gives the full variable domain: EPEVTQTPSHQVTQMGQEVILRCVPISNHLYFYWYRQILGQKVEFLVSFYNNEISEKSEIFDDQFSVERPDGSNFTLKIRSTKLEDSAMYFCASSEGGGFSEQYFGPGTRLTVT.

For this clonotype: A much larger clone lies a single base off, so this may be a read error. The conserved phenylalanine or tryptophan normally closing the CDR3 is absent here, so this likely arose from a read error. The chain couples TRBV7-8 to TRBJ2-7; D is ambiguous. The CDR3 runs to 12 residues. Germline V CDR1 and CDR2: SGHVS, FQNEAQ. V was shortened by 5 bases and J by 2 bases, with 7 bases between the two germline ends. The CDR3 here is CASSPPTYEQYL. CDR3 nucleotides: TGTGCCAGCAGCCCCCCAACCTACGAGCAGTACCTC.

This clonotype occurred many times. The V call is TRBV21-1, the J call TRBJ2-7; the table gives TRBD1 as D, unverified against the DNA. TRBV21-1 is a pseudogene. This CDR3 contains 16 residues. In DNA form, the CDR3 reads TGTGCCAGCAGCAAAAAAGGGGGGACTTCTGGATACGAGCAGTACTTC. Translating it yields CASSKKGGTSGYEQYF.

This clonotype was recorded many times. The V call is TRBV7-2, the J call TRBJ2-5; no clear D gene. Trimming shortened V by 8 bases and J by 3 bases, and 13 bases separated the two germline ends. This CDR3 spans 13 amino acids. In germline, CDR1 is SGHTA, CDR2 FQGNSA. The CDR3 DNA is TGTGCCAGCTCGGATGGCCCTGAAGAGACCCAGTACTTC. Translated: CASSDGPEETQYF.

A remark on this clonotype: A much larger clone sits a single nucleotide away, making a read error possible. This sequence joins TRBV7-9 and TRBJ2-2; D is ambiguous. CDR1 is SEHNR, CDR2 FQNEAQ, per germline (reference sequence). V shed 5 bases and J shed 13 bases, with 11 bases lying between them. The CDR3 contains 11 residues. CDR3 nucleotides: TGTGCCAGCAGCCCTTCCATGGGGCTGTTTTTT. This gives the protein CASSPSMGLFF. Variable domain in full (rest from reference TRBV7-9 and TRBJ2-2): DTGVSQNPRHKITKRGQNVTFRCDPISEHNRLYWYRQTLGQGPEFLTYFQNEAQLEKSRLLSDRFSAERPKGSFSTLEIQRTEQGDSAMYLCASSPSMGLFFGEGSRLTVL.

This clonotype was recorded at least ten times. The rearrangement uses TRBV5-1 and TRBJ2-5; 9 bases align to TRBD2. Trimming at V came to 2 bases and at J to 3 bases, leaving 2 bases not matched to a gene. Germline loops: CDR1 SGHRS, CDR2 YFSETQ. The CDR3 length is 14 residues. This CDR3 reads CASSFSGGEETQYF. CDR3 nucleotides: TGCGCCAGCAGCTTTAGCGGGGGAGAAGAGACCCAGTACTTC.

This clonotype has a count of ten or more. The chain is built from TRBV10-3 and TRBJ2-6, with D tentatively TRBD1 (5 bases). CDR1 is ENHRY and CDR2 is SYGVKD in the germline V gene. This CDR3 is 17 amino acids long. V lost 3 bases and J 0 bases, leaving 12 bases between the germline ends. The CDR3 reads CAISDRALSSGANVLTF. The CDR3 nucleotides are TGTGCCATCAGTGACAGGGCCCTAAGCTCTGGGGCCAACGTCCTGACTTTC.

The sample holds many counts of this clonotype. The rearrangement links TRBV28 to TRBJ2-2, with TRBD2 matching over 7 bases. CDR1 and CDR2 from the germline V gene are MDHEN and SYDVKM. The J segment lost 6 bases and the V segment lost 5 bases, leaving 9 bases of the junction unmatched. The CDR3 loop spans 15 amino acids. CDR3 in amino acids: CASSPRTSGPGELFF. CDR3 DNA sequence: TGTGCCAGCAGTCCCCGGACTAGTGGGCCCGGGGAGCTGTTTTTT.

This clonotype was recorded many times. The chain links TRBV7-2 to TRBJ1-1; D gene ambiguous. The CDR3 is made up of 14 amino acids. Germline V gives CDR1 SGHTA, CDR2 FQGNSA. Deletions cut 5 bases from V and 6 bases from J, with 16 bases between. The CDR3 here is CASSRSYGASEAFF. The CDR3 DNA is TGTGCCAGCAGCAGATCCTACGGCGCTTCTGAAGCTTTCTTT.

This clonotype was seen a handful of times. CDR3 sequence (DNA): TGCAGTGCTGAACGACAGACATCCAGGAATGAGCAGTTCTTC. This sequence encodes CSAERQTSRNEQFF. This chain joins TRBV20-1 and TRBJ2-1, with D possibly being TRBD1 (5 bases). From germline, CDR1 is DFQATT and CDR2 SNEGSKA (reference sequence). Trimming pared 5 bases from V and 7 bases from J, leaving 18 bases between. The CDR3 totals 14 residues.

The table lists this clonotype with many counts. The J gene is TRBJ2-1, the V gene TRBV20-1; 12 positions match TRBD2. CDR1 is DFQATT, CDR2 SNEGSKA, per germline (reference sequence). This CDR3 comprises 13 residues. The CDR3 loop reads CNPSGGGYNEQFF. For the CDR3, the DNA is TGCAATCCTAGCGGGGGGGGTTACAATGAGCAGTTCTTC.

This clonotype was found many times. V usage is TRBV20-1 and J usage is TRBJ2-3, with 12 bases aligning to TRBD2. The CDR3 loop spans 20 amino acids. After removal of 0 bases from V and 2 bases from J, the junction contained 15 bases not matched to a gene. Germline values: CDR1 DFQATT, CDR2 SNEGSKA (reference sequence). The CDR3, as DNA: TGCAGTGCTAGAGATAGTGGGCTAGCGGGAGGGCTGGGTATCACAGATACGCAGTATTTT. It yields the protein CSARDSGLAGGLGITDTQYF.

This clonotype is labeled medium-sized. The V call is TRBV11-1, the J call TRBJ2-1; no firm D call. This CDR3 region has 14 residues. CDR1 is SGHAT, CDR2 FQDESV, per germline (reference sequence). With 0 bases removed from V and 6 bases from J, the gap between germline ends came to 9 bases. The chain's CDR3 is CASSLAGQLNEQFF. CDR3 nucleotides: TGTGCCAGCAGCTTAGCAGGGCAGCTCAATGAGCAGTTCTTC.